This T cell receptor (beta chain) derives from a study of T cells after yellow fever vaccination. Study observations and caveats: A minor fraction of clonotypes spanned both CD4 and CD8 compartments.

This clonotype has at least ten counts. Its target is not known. TCRdb passed the 5' RACE reads through MiXCR, listing each CDR3 protein once. This table has 100,000 to 150,000 distinct CDR3 sequences, 7.4% appearing once. There are 14 residues in the CDR3. After removal of 6 bases from V and 2 bases from J, the junction contained 6 bases not matched to a gene. In germline, CDR1 is MNHEY, CDR2 SVGEGT. Material: CD4+ T cells sorted from PBMCs, obtained roughly 10 days after the first yellow fever vaccination. The V and J genes are TRBV6-2 or TRBV6-3 and TRBJ2-7; 8 bases align to TRBD1. The receptor comes from a man between 18 and 35 years old who received the YFV17D yellow fever vaccine. The CDR3 is CASRRTGFTYEQYF. The CDR3 bases are TGTGCCAGCAGGAGGACAGGGTTCACCTACGAGCAGTACTTC.